Each of the 15 T cell receptor beta chains below was sequenced from the same sample in a study of early T cells in non-severe SARS-CoV-2 infection. TCRdb reprocessed the 5' RACE reads with MiXCR, giving one entry per CDR3 protein. The data contain about 30,000 distinct CDR3 sequences, approximately 5.2% of them seen just once; the ten biggest clones take up approximately 3.5%. Sequenced: whole blood. The receptors stem from an adult who was a healthcare worker with PCR-confirmed SARS-CoV-2 infection or an uninfected control (not recorded which).

The rearrangement links TRBV9 to TRBJ2-5; 7 bases fit TRBD2. Trimming at V came to 0 bases and at J to 5 bases, leaving 4 bases not matched to a gene. The CDR3 contains 14 residues. The germline CDR1 and CDR2 sequences are SGDLS and YYNGEE. The CDR3 region has the DNA TGTGCCAGCAGCGTAGGCGGGAGTTTGGAGACCCAGTACTTC. It codes for CASSVGGSLETQYF.

This clonotype was detected many times. The V call is TRBV7-2, the J call TRBJ1-2; TRBD1 aligns across 7 bases. There are 14 residues in the CDR3. Per the germline V gene, CDR1 is SGHTA and CDR2 is FQGNSA. Trimming took 8 bases from V and 0 from J; bases not matched to a gene: 6. The CDR3 DNA follows: TGTGCCAGCGCCAGGGGGGGCGCTAACTATGGCTACACCTTC. It codes for CASARGGANYGYTF.

The sample holds many counts of this clonotype. The J gene is TRBJ2-1, the V gene TRBV12-3 or TRBV12-4; unclear D gene. The length of the CDR3 is 14 residues. V was pared by 7 bases and J by 4 bases, with 14 bases between. The CDR3: CASTQPEGYNEQFF. The CDR3 bases are TGTGCCAGCACCCAACCGGAAGGATACAATGAGCAGTTCTTC.

Ten or more counts support this clonotype. The chain employs TRBV7-3 and TRBJ2-1; 12 bases map to TRBD2. V was clipped by 6 bases and J by 3 bases; unmatched bases: 3. This CDR3 has 15 residues. CDR1 is SGHTA and CDR2 is FQGTGA in the germline V gene. The CDR3 region has the DNA TGTGCCAGCAGGTTGGGACTAGCGGGCTACAATGAGCAGTTCTTC. This gives the protein CASRLGLAGYNEQFF.

This clonotype was found many times. The J gene is TRBJ2-1, the V gene TRBV11-2; D possibly corresponds to TRBD2 (6 bases). V lost 6 bases, J lost 9 bases, and 18 bases lay in between. The CDR3 loop spans 14 amino acids. From germline, CDR1 is SGHAT and CDR2 FQNNGV. CDR3 sequence (DNA): TGTGCCAGCAGGCATCGAGGGAGGAATTTTGAGCAGTTCTTC. Its protein is CASRHRGRNFEQFF.

This clonotype was detected only a few times. The J gene is TRBJ2-7, the V gene TRBV7-6; D unresolved. The V end was cut by 0 bases, the J end by 0 bases, with 12 bases between. Germline CDR1 SGHVS, CDR2 FNYEAQ. This CDR3 contains 16 residues. This chain's CDR3 is CASSLAGWRTSYEQYF. The CDR3 region has the DNA TGTGCCAGCAGCTTAGCGGGGTGGCGGACCTCCTACGAGCAGTACTTC.

The V call is TRBV19, the J call TRBJ1-5; a weak D match, TRBD1 (6 bases). Per the germline V gene, CDR1 is LNHDA and CDR2 is SQIVND (reference sequence). V shed 10 bases and J shed 7 bases, with 23 bases lying between them. There are 15 residues in the CDR3. This CDR3 reads CATHKGENAGQPQHF. CDR3 DNA: TGTGCCACTCACAAGGGGGAGAATGCCGGGCAGCCCCAGCATTTT.

The chain joins TRBV28 to TRBJ2-3, with TRBD1 identical over 8 bases. The germline gives CDR1 MDHEN, CDR2 SYDVKM. The CDR3 is made up of 16 amino acids. J lost 4 bases, V lost 5 bases, and 11 bases had no gene match. The chain's CDR3 is CASSGRTGNKADTQYF. The CDR3 nucleotides are TGTGCCAGCAGTGGAAGGACAGGGAACAAAGCAGATACGCAGTATTTT.

This clonotype was recorded many times. This chain connects TRBV7-9 to TRBJ1-1; D uncertain. Trimming removed 1 base at V and 8 bases at J, with 5 bases between. Germline values: CDR1 SEHNR, CDR2 FQNEAQ (reference sequence). CDR3 size: 11 residues. In DNA form, the CDR3 reads TGTGCCAGCAGCTTAGACAGAGAAGCTTTCTTT. Translation gives CASSLDREAFF.

This chain links TRBV12-3 or TRBV12-4 with TRBJ2-5; D gene unclear. V gave up 5 bases and J gave up 2 bases, with 9 bases separating them. This CDR3 has 13 amino acids. The CDR3: CASSPQWQETQYF. CDR3 DNA sequence: TGTGCCAGCAGTCCCCAGTGGCAAGAGACCCAGTACTTC.

The rearrangement uses TRBV7-2 and TRBJ2-3; D is perhaps TRBD1 or TRBD2 (5 bases each). CDR3 length: 14 amino acids. In germline, CDR1 is SGHTA, CDR2 FQGNSA. V lost 1 base to trimming and J lost 8 bases, with 13 bases between them. The CDR3 region is CASSLDLPGTTQYF. In DNA form, the CDR3 reads TGTGCCAGCAGCTTAGATTTACCTGGGACTACGCAGTATTTT. The complete variable domain, with remaining parts taken from reference TRBV7-2 and TRBJ2-3, reads GAGVSQSPSNKVTEKGKDVELRCDPISGHTALYWYRQSLGQGLEFLIYFQGNSAPDKSGLPSDRFSAERTGGSVSTLTIQRTQQEDSAVYLCASSLDLPGTTQYFGPGTRLTVL.

This clonotype was observed at least ten times. This chain joins TRBV18 and TRBJ2-4; 8 bases map to TRBD1. Germline trimming cut 6 bases from V and 8 bases from J; bases unmatched to any gene: 6. The CDR3 extends over 13 amino acids. The germline CDR1 and CDR2 sequences are KGHSH and LQKENI. This CDR3 is CASSLDRGDIQYF. CDR3 coding DNA: TGTGCCAGCTCCCTCGACAGGGGAGACATTCAGTACTTC.

This sequence joins TRBV20-1 and TRBJ2-3; unclear D gene. Germline V gene lookup returns CDR1 DFQATT and CDR2 SNEGSKA (reference sequence). Deletions cut 2 bases from V and 3 bases from J, with 12 bases between. The CDR3 extends over 14 amino acids. The CDR3 is CSARPPMGTDTQYF. In DNA, the CDR3 is TGCAGTGCTAGACCCCCCATGGGTACAGATACGCAGTATTTT.

This clonotype was counted only a few times. The chain is built from TRBV20-1 and TRBJ2-1; D uncertain. CDR1 is DFQATT, CDR2 SNEGSKA, per germline (reference sequence). The CDR3 runs to 13 residues. V dropped 3 bases and J dropped 3 bases, with 9 bases sitting between them. CDR3 nucleotides: TGCAGTGCTAGCATGGGGATCTACAATGAGCAGTTCTTC. It is translated as CSASMGIYNEQFF.

The chain combines TRBV20-1 with TRBJ2-3, with D perhaps TRBD2 (6 bases). V was cut by 2 bases and J by 1 base, with 16 bases left in between. Germline assignment: CDR1 DFQATT and CDR2 SNEGSKA (reference sequence). CDR3 size: 16 residues. Here the CDR3 reads CSARNWRDEGTDTQYF. CDR3 bases: TGCAGTGCTAGAAATTGGCGGGATGAAGGCACAGATACGCAGTATTTT.